Listed here is a single TCR beta chain. The sample has other DNA sequences that encode this CDR3 too. Investigators reverse transcribed all isolated RNA, so they sequenced expressed TCRB transcripts. Profiled with immunoSEQ multiplex PCR; TCRdb holds only in-frame clones, not every one. Seen here are 850,000 to 900,000 clones, roughly a sixth observed once, and the top ten hold around 0.02%. The data originate from a study of beta chain features in type 1 diabetes. Heparinised blood was drawn once per donor, averaging about 100 mL. This receptor was obtained from a woman in her late teens or twenties in good health. Sequencing was done on a sample of naive CD4+ T cells from blood.

CDR3 sequence reads: CASSGYSGANVLTF. The CDR3 coding sequence is TGTGCCAGCAGTGGGTACTCTGGGGCCAACGTCCTGACTTTC. This chain connects TRBV6-5 to TRBJ2-6; D call uncertain. The ends were cut back, 5 bases at V and 0 bases at J, with 5 bases in the middle. Germline V gene sequence: CDR1 MNHEY, CDR2 SVGAGI. CDR3 size: 14 residues.